This T cell receptor (beta chain) was obtained from a study of T-cell memory formation after mild COVID-19. Background on the study: Each donor largely had its own TCR clusters. Overall study results and limits: A second wave expanding day 15 to 37 was CD4+-biased; contracting clones were balanced. Mainly in CM and EM were contracting CD4+ clones; CD8+ were in EMRA.

TCRalpha and TCRbeta libraries used 5'RACE with constant-segment primers and UMIs. TCRdb called the 5' RACE reads again in MiXCR, with one record for every CDR3 protein. The table has about 150,000 distinct CDR3 sequences, around 13% seen once. This CDR3 has 15 amino acids. Germline V gene lookup returns CDR1 DFQATT and CDR2 SNEGSKA (reference sequence). J was trimmed by 1 base and V by 5 bases; bases with no gene match: 10. This clonotype showed up many times. Antigen unknown. Sequenced: PBMCs or a T cell subset sorted from them (not recorded which). The chain joins TRBV20-1 to TRBJ2-5; 7 nucleotides agree with TRBD2. The TCR sequence derives from a man younger than 30 who had mild COVID-19 (a few samples of this study predate the infection). Cell type and time point are not known. This chain's CDR3 is CSAPREGSSQETQYF. Written as DNA, the CDR3 is TGCAGTGCTCCCAGGGAGGGATCCAGCCAAGAGACCCAGTACTTC.